Sequencing of this T cell receptor beta chain was carried out in a study of blood T cell repertoires in COVID-19. Whole-study context: There were acute and convalescent COVID-19 samples, and they came from the United States, Italy and Spain. In each case, the material was cDNA or gDNA derived from T cells, B-cell-depleted T cells, or PBMCs.

Produced via immunoSEQ multiplex PCR; TCRdb's table is partial and in-frame only. The data show some 250,000 clones, over 75% seen once. Trimming removed 1 base from V and 4 bases from J, with 10 bases in between. This CDR3 is built from 14 residues. The germline CDR1 and CDR2 sequences are MGHRA and YSYEKL. The sequencing sample was made of peripheral blood. The source is a human donor in a cohort sampled during active COVID-19. The chain has TRBV4-1 and TRBJ1-2, with D hard to call. The CDR3, as DNA: TGCGCCAGCAGCCAAGCAGAGGAACTCTATGGCTACACCTTC. The encoded protein is CASSQAEELYGYTF.